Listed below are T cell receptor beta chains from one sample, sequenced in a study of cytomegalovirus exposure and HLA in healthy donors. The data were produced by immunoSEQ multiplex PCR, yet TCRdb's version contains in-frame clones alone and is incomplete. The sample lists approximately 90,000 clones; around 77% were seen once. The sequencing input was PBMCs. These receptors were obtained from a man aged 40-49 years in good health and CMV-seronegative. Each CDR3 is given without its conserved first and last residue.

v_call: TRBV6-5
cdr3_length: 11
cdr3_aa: ASSRTVDEKLF

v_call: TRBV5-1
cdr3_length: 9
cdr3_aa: ASSFKETQY

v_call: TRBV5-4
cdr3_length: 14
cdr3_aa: ASSPWGGTNTGELF

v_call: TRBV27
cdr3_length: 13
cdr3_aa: ASSLQTGILYEQY

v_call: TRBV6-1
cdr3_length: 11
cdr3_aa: ASSGIGTGEAF

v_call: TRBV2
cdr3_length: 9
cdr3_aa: ASSWEMEAF

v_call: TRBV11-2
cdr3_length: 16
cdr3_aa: ASSLEEARGLRYNEQF

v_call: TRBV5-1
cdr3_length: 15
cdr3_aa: ASSLAGASGSTYEQY

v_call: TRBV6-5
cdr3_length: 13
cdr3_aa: ASNLGQGRTDTQY

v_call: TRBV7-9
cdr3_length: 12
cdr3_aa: ASSLGQQNTEAF

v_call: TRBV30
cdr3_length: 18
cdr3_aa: AWSGAWIPGPRLANYGYT

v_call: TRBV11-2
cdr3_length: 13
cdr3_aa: ASSSSGGPPDTQY

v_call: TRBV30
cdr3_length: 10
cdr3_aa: AWSEGAAGYT

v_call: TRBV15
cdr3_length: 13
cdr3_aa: ATSSSTAQSYGYT

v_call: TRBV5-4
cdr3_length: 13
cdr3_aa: ASQFGGDRTYEQY

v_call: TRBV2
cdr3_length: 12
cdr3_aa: ASSEGGLNYGYT

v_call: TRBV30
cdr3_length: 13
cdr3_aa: AWMPDRGRVSPLH

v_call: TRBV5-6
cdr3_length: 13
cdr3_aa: ASSLSGGRTDTQY

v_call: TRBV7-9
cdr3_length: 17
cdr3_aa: ASSLAKDRGTVNTGELF

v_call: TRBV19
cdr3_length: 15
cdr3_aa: ASYLDRGARVDQPQH

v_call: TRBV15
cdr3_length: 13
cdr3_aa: ATSRGREGFYEQY

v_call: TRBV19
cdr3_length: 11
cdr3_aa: ASSFGRTGELF

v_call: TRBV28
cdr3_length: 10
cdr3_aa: ASSHRRETQY

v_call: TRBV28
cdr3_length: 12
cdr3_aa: ASSFRQGNQPQH

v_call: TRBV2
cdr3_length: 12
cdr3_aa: ASTRDRTNYGYT

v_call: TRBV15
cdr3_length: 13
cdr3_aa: ATSRDLGGRETQY

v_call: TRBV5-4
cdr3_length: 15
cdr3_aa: ASSSTNERGRNEKLF

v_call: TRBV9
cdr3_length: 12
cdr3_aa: ASSVDRESYGYT

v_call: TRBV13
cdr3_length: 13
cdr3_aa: ASSSQTGISYEQY

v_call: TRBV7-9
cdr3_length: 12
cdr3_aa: ASSFSGAGEKLF

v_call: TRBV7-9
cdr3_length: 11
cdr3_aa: ASSLGSGSEQF

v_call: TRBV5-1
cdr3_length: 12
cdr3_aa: ASSRTSGQETQY

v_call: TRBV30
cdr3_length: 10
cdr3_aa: AWTTESYEQY

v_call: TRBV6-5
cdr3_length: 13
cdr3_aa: ASSLLGDRVGEQY

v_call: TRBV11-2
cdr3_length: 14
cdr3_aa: ASSLGGTGYRNEQY

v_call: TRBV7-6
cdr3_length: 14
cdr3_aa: ASSPTSGGQTYEQY

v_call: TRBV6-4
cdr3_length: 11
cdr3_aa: ASSDLATDTQY

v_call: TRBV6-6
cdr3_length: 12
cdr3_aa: ASSLTVNNSPLH

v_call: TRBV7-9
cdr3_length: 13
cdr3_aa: ASSRDRGRVDEQY

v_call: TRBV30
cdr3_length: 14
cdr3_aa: AWRGTGRSSGNTIY

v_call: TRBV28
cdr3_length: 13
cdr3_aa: ASSRRDRAPWGYT

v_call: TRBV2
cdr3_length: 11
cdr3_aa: ASSVDRGQPQH

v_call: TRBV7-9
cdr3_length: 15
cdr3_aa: ASSDRTSGGPIDEQY

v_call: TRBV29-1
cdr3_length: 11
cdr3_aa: SVEPGLSTEAF

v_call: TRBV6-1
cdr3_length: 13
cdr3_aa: ASSPPSAGSYEQY

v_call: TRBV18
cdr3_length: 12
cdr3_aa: ASSPGQGKGEQF